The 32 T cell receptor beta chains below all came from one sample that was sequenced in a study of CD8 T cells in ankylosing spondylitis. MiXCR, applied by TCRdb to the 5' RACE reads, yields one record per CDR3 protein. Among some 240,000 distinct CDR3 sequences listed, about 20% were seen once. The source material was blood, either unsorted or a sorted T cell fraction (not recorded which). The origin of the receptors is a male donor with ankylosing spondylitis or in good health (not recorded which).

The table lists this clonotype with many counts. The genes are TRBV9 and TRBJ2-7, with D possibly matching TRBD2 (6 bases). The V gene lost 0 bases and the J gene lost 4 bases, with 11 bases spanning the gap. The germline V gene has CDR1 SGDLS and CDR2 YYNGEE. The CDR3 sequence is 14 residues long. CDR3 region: CASSVVPSEYEQYF. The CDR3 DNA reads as TGTGCCAGCAGCGTAGTCCCTAGCGAATACGAGCAGTACTTC.

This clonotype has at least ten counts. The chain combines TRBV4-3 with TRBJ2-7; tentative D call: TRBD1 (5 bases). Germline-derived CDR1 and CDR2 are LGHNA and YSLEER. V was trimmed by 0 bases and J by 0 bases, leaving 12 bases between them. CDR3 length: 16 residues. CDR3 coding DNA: TGCGCCAGCAGCCAAGAGTATGACAGAAGCTCCTACGAGCAGTACTTC. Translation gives CASSQEYDRSSYEQYF.

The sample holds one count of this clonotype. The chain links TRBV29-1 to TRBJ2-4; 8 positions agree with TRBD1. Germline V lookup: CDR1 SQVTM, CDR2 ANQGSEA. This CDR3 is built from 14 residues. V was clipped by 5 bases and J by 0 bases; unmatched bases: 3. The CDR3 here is CSVSQGGAKNIQYF. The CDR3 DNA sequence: TGCAGCGTTTCACAGGGGGGAGCCAAAAACATTCAGTACTTC.

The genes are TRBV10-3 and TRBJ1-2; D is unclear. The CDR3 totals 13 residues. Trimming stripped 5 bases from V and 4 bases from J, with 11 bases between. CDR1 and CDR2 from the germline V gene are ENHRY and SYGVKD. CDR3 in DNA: TGTGCCATCAGTAACCGGGTTTTCTATGGCTACACCTTC. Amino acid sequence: CAISNRVFYGYTF.

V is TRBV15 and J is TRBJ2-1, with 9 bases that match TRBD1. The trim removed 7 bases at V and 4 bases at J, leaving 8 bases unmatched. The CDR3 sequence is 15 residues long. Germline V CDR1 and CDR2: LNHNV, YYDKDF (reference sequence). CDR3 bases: TGTGCCACCACCCCGGACAGGGGAGGGTACAATGAGCAGTTCTTC. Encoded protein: CATTPDRGGYNEQFF. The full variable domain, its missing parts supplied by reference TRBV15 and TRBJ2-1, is DAMVIQNPRYQVTQFGKPVTLSCSQTLNHNVMYWYQQKSSQAPKLLFHYYDKDFNNEADTPDNFQSRRPNTSFCFLDIRSPGLGDTAMYLCATTPDRGGYNEQFFGPGTRLTVL.

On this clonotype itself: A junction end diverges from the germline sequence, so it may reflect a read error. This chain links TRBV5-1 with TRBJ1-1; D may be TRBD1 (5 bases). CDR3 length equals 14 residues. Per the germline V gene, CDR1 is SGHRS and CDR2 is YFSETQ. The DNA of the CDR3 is TGCGCCAGCAGGGACCTGGGGGGGAACACTGAAGCCTTCTTT. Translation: CASRDLGGNTEAFF.

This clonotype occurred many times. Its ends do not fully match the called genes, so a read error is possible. CDR3 nucleotide sequence: TGTGCCAGCAGTTTAGCGGCCCTCACCCGGCGAAATTTT. Translating gives CASSLAALTRRNF. This sequence joins TRBV12-3 or TRBV12-4 and TRBJ2-3; D gene ambiguous. This CDR3 is 13 amino acids long.

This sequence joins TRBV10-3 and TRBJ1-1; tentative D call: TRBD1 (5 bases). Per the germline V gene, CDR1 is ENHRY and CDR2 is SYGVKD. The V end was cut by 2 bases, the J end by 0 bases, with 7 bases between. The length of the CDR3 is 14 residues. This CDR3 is CAISETGLNTEAFF. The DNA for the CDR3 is TGTGCCATCAGTGAGACAGGCCTGAACACTGAAGCTTTCTTT.

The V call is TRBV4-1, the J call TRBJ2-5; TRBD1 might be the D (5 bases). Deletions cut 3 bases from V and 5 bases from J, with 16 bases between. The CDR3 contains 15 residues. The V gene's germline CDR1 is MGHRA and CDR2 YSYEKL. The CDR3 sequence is CASSQTVSRLETQYF. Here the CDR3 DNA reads TGCGCCAGCAGCCAGACAGTGTCGAGGCTCGAGACCCAGTACTTC.

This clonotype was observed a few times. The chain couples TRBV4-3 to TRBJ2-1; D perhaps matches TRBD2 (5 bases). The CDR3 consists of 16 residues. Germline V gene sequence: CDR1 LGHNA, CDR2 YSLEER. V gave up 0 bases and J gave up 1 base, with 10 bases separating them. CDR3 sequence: CASSQDRRPSYNEQFF. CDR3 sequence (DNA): TGCGCCAGCAGCCAAGATCGGAGGCCTTCCTACAATGAGCAGTTCTTC.

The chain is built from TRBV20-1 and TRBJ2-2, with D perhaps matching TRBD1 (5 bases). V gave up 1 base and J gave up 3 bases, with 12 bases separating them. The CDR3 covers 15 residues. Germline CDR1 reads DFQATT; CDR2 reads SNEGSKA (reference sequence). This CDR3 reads CSARVRGIHTGELFF. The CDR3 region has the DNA TGCAGTGCTAGAGTAAGGGGCATCCACACCGGGGAGCTGTTTTTT.

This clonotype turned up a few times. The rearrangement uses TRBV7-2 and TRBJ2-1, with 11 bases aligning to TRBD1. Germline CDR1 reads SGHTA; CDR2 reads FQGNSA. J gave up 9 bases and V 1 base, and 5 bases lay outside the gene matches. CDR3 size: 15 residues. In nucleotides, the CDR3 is TGTGCCAGCAGCTTAGGAGGACAGGGGGCTTTTGAGCAGTTCTTC. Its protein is CASSLGGQGAFEQFF.

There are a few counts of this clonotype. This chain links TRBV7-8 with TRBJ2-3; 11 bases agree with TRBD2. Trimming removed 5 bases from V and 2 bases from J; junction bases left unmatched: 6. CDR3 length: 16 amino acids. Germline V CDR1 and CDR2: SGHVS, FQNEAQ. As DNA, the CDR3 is TGTGCCAGCAGCCTCCCGACTAGCGGGGACACAGATACGCAGTATTTT. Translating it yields CASSLPTSGDTDTQYF.

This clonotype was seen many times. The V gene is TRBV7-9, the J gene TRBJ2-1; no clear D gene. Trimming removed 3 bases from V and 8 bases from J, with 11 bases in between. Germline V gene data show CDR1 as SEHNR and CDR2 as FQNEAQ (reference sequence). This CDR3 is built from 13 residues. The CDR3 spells CASSLSMTDEQFF. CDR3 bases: TGTGCCAGCAGCTTGTCAATGACCGATGAGCAGTTCTTC.

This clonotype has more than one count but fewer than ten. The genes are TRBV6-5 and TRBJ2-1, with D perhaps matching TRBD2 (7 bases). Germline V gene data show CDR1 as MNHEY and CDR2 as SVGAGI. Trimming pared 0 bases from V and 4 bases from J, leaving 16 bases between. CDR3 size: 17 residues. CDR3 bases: TGTGCCAGCAGTTACTCGGTCCGGGGGGCTTCATACAATGAGCAGTTCTTC. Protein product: CASSYSVRGASYNEQFF.

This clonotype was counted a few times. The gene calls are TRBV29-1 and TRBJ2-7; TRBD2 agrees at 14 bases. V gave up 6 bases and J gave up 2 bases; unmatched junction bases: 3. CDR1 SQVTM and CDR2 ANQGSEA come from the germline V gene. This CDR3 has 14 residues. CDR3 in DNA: TGCAGCGTGGGGGGACTAGCGGGAGCCTACGAGCAGTACTTC. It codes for CSVGGLAGAYEQYF.

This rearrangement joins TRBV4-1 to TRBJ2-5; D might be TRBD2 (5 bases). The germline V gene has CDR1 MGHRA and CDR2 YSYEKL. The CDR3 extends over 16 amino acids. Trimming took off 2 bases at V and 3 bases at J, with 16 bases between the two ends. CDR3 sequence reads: CASSQPYQKREETQYF. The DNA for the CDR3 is TGCGCCAGCAGCCAACCCTACCAGAAGAGGGAAGAGACCCAGTACTTC.

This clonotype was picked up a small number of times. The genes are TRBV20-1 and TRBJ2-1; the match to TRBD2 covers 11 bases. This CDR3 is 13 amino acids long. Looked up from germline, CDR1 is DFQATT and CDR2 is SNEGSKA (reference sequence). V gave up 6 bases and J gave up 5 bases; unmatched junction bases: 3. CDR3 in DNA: TGCAGTGCCGTGGGACTAGCGGACAATGAGCAGTTCTTC. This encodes CSAVGLADNEQFF.

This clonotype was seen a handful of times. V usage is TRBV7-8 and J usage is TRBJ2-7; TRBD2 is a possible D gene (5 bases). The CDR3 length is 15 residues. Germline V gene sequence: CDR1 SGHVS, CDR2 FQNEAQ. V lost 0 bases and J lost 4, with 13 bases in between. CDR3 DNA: TGTGCCAGCAGCTTAGCGAGGGTAGGGATTTACGAGCAGTACTTC. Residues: CASSLARVGIYEQYF.

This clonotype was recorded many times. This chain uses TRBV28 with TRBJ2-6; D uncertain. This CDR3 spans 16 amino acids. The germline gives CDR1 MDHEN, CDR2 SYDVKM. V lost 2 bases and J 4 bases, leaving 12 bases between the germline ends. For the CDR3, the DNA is TGTGCCAGCAGTTTAGGAGCCCCGTCGGGGGCCAACGTCCTGACTTTC. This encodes CASSLGAPSGANVLTF.

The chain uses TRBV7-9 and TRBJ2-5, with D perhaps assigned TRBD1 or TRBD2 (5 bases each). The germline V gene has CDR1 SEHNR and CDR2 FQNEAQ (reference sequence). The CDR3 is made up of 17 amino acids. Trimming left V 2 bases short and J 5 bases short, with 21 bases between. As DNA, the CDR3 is TGTGCCAGCAGCTTAAGAGGGGCGGTCCCGGCTGGGGAGACCCAGTACTTC. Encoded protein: CASSLRGAVPAGETQYF.

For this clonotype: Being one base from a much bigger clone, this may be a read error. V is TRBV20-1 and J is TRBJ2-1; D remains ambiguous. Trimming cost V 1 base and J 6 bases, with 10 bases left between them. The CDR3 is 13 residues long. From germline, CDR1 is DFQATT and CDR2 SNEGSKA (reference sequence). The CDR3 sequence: CSARAVLGNEQFF. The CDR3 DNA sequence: TGCAGTGCTAGAGCGGTACTGGGCAATGAGCAGTTCTTC.

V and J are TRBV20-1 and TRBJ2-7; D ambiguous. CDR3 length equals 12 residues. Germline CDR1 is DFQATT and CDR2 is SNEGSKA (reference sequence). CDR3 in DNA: TGCAGGGTAGGGTCGAACCCCTACGAGCAGTACTTC. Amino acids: CRVGSNPYEQYF.

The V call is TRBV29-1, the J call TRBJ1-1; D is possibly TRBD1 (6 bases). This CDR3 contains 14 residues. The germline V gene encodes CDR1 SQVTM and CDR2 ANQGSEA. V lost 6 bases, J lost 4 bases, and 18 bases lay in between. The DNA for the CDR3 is TGCAGCGTAGATCAACAGGGAGGCGGCACTGAAGCTTTCTTT. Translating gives CSVDQQGGGTEAFF.

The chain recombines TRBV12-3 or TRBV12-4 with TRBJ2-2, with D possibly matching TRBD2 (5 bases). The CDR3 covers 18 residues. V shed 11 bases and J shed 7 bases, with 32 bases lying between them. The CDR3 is CAFSSLMLTSFHNGELFF. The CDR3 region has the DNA TGTGCCTTCAGTTCTCTGATGCTAACTAGTTTCCATAACGGGGAGCTGTTTTTT.

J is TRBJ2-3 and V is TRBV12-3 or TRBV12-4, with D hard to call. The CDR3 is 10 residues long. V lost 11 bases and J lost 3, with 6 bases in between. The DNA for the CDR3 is TGTGCCCCCTCTACAGATACGCAGTATTTT. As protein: CAPSTDTQYF.

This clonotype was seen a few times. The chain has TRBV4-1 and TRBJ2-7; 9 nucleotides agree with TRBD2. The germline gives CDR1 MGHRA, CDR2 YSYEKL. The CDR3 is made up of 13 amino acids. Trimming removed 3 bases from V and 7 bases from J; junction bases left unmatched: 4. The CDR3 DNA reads TGCGCCAGCAGCCAGCGGGAGGGCTGGGAGCAGTACTTC. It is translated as CASSQREGWEQYF.

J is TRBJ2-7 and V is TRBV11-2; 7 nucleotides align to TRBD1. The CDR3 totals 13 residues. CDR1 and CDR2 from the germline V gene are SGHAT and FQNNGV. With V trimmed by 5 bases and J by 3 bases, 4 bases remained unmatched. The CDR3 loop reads CASSEAGGYEQYF. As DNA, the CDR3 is TGTGCCAGCAGCGAGGCAGGGGGCTACGAGCAGTACTTC. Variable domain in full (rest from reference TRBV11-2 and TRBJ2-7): EAGVAQSPRYKIIEKRQSVAFWCNPISGHATLYWYQQILGQGPKLLIQFQNNGVVDDSQLPKDRFSAERLKGVDSTLKIQPAKLEDSAVYLCASSEAGGYEQYFGPGTRLTVT.

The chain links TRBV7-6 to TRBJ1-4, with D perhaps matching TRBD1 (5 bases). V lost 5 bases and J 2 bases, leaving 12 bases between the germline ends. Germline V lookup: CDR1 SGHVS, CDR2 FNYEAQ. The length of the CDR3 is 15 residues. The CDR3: CASSPGHNTNEKLFF. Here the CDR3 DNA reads TGTGCCAGCAGCCCCGGACATAACACTAATGAAAAACTGTTTTTT. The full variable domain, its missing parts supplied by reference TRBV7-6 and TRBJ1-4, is GAGVSQSPRYKVTKRGQDVALRCDPISGHVSLYWYRQALGQGPEFLTYFNYEAQQDKSGLPNDRFSAERPEGSISTLTIQRTEQRDSAMYRCASSPGHNTNEKLFFGSGTQLSVL.

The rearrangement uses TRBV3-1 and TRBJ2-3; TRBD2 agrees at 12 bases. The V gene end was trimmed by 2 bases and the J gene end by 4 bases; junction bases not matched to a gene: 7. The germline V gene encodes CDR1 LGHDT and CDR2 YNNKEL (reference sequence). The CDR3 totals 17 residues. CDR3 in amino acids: CASSQTPSGRAADTQYF. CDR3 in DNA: TGTGCCAGCAGCCAAACCCCTAGCGGGAGGGCCGCAGATACGCAGTATTTT.

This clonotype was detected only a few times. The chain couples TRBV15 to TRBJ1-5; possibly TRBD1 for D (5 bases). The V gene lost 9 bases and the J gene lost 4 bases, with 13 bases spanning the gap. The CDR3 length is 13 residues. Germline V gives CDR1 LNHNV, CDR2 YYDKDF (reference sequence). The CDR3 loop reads CATSGEGNQPQHF. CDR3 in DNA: TGTGCCACGTCGGGGGAAGGTAATCAGCCCCAGCATTTT.

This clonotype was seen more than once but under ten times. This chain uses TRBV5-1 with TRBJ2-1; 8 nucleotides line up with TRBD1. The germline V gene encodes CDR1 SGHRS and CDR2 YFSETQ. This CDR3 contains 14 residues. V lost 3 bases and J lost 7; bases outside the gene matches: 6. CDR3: CASSSPDRVNEQFF. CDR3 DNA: TGCGCCAGCAGCTCCCCGGACAGGGTGAATGAGCAGTTCTTC.